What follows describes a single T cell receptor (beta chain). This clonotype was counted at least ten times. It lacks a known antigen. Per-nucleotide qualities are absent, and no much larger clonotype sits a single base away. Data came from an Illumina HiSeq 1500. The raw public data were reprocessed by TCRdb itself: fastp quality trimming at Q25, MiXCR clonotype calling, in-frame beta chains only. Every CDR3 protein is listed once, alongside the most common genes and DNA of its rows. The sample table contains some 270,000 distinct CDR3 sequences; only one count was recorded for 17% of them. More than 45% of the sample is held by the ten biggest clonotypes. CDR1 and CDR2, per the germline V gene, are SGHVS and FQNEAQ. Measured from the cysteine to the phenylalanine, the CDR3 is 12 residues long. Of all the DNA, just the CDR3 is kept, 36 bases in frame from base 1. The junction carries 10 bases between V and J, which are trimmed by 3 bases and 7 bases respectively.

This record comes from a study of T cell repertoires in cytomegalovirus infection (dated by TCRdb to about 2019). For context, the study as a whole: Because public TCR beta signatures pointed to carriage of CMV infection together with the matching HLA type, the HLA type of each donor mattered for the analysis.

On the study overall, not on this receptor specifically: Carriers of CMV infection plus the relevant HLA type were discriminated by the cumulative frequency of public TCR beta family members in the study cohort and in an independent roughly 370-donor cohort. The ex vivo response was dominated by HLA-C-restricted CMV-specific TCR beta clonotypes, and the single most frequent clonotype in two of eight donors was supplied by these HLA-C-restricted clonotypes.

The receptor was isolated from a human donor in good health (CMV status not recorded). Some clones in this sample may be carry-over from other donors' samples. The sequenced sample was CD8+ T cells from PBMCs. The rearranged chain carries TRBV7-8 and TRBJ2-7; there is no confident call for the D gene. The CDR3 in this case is CASSFVREEQYF. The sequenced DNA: TGTGCCAGCAGCTTCGTCCGAGAGGAGCAGTACTTC.